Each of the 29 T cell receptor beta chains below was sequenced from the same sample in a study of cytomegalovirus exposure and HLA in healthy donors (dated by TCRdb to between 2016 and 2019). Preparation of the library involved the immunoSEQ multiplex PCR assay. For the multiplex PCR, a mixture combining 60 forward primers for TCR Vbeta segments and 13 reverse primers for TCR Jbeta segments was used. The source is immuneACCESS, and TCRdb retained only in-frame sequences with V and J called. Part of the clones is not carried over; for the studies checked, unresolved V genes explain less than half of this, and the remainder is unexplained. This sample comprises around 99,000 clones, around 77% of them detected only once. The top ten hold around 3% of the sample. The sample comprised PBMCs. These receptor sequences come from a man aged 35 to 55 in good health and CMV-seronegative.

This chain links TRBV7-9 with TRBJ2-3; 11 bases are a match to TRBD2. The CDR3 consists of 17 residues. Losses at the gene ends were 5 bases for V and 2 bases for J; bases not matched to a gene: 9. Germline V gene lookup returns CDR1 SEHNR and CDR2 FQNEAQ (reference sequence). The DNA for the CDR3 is TGTGCCAGCAGCCCCCACGTAGCGGGAGGGAACACAGATACGCAGTATTTT. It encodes CASSPHVAGGNTDTQYF.

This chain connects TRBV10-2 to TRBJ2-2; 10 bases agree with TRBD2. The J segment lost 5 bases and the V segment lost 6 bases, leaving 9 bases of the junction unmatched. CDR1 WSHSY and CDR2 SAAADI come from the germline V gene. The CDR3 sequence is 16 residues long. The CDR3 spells CASRASGGRWTGELFF. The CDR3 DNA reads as TGCGCCAGCAGGGCTAGCGGGGGAAGATGGACCGGGGAGCTGTTTTTT.

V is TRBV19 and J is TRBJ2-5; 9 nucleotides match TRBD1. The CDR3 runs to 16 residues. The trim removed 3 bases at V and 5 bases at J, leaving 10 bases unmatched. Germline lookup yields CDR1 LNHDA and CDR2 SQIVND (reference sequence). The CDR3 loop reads CASSILTGGAPETQYF. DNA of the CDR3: TGTGCCAGTAGTATTTTAACAGGGGGCGCCCCGGAGACCCAGTACTTC.

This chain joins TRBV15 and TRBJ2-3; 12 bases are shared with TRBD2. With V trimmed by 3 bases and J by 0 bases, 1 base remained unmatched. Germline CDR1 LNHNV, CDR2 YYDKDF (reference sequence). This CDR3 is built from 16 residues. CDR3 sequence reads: CATSSGTSGSTDTQYF. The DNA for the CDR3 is TGTGCCACCAGCAGTGGGACTAGCGGGAGCACAGATACGCAGTATTTT. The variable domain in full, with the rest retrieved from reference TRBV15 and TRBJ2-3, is DAMVIQNPRYQVTQFGKPVTLSCSQTLNHNVMYWYQQKSSQAPKLLFHYYDKDFNNEADTPDNFQSRRPNTSFCFLDIRSPGLGDTAMYLCATSSGTSGSTDTQYFGPGTRLTVL.

The chain's CDR3 is CASSLAGTAGTDTQYF. The CDR3 DNA reads TGCGCCAGCAGCTTGGCCGGGACAGCAGGCACAGATACGCAGTATTTT. The J gene is TRBJ2-3, the V gene TRBV5-1; 7 bases match TRBD1. In germline, CDR1 is SGHRS, CDR2 YFSETQ. V dropped 0 bases and J dropped 1; count of bases not matched to a gene: 5. This CDR3 comprises 16 residues. Full variable domain (remainder filled in from reference TRBV5-1 and TRBJ2-3): KAGVTQTPRYLIKTRGQQVTLSCSPISGHRSVSWYQQTPGQGLQFLFEYFSETQRNKGNFPGRFSGRQFSNSRSEMNVSTLELGDSALYLCASSLAGTAGTDTQYFGPGTRLTVL.

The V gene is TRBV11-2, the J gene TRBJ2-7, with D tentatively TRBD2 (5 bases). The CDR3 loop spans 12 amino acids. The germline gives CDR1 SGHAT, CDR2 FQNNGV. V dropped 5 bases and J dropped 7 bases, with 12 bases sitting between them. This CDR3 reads CASSGTRSEQYF. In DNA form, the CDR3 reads TGTGCCAGCAGCGGTACTAGGAGTGAGCAGTACTTC.

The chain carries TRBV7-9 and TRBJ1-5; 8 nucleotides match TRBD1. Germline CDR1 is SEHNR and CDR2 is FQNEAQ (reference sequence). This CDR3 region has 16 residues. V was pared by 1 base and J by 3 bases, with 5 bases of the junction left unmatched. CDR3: CASSLVGTGHNQPQHF. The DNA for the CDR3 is TGTGCCAGCAGCTTAGTCGGGACAGGACACAATCAGCCCCAGCATTTT.

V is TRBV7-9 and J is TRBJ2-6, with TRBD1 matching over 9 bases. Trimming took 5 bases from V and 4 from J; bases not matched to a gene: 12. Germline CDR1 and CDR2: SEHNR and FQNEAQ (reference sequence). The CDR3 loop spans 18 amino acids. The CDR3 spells CASSLRDRVRLGANVLTF. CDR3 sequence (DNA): TGTGCCAGCAGCCTCCGGGACAGGGTTCGTCTGGGGGCCAACGTCCTGACTTTC.

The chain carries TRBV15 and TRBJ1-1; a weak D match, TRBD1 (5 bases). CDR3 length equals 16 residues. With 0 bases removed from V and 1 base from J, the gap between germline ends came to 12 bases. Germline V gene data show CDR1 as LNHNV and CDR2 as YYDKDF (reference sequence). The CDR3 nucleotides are TGTGCCACCAGCAGAGACCTGGGGGGGTCGAACACTGAAGCTTTCTTT. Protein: CATSRDLGGSNTEAFF.

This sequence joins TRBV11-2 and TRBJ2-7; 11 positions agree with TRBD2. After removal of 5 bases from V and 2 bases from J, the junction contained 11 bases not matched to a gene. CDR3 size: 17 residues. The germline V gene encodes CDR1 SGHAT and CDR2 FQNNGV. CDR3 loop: CASSPHETLAGAYEQYF. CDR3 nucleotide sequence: TGTGCCAGCAGCCCTCACGAAACACTAGCGGGAGCCTACGAGCAGTACTTC.

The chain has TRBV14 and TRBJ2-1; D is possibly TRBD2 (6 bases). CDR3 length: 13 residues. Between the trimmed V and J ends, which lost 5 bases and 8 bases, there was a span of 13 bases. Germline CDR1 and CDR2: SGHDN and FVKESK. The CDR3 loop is CASSAGLPDEQFF. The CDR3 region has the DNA TGTGCCAGCAGCGCGGGACTGCCCGATGAGCAGTTCTTC.

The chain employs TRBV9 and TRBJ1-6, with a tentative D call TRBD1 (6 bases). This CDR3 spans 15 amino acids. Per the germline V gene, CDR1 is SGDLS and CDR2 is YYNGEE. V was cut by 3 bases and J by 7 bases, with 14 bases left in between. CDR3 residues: CASSDQGTVNSPLHF. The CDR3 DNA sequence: TGTGCCAGCAGCGATCAGGGGACGGTCAATTCACCCCTCCACTTT.

CDR3 residues: CASSQIRTAGNTIYF. In nucleotides, the CDR3 is TGTGCCAGCAGTCAAATCCGGACTGCTGGAAACACCATATATTTT. V is TRBV6-6 and J is TRBJ1-3; unclear D gene. Trimming left V 5 bases short and J 2 bases short, with 13 bases between. The CDR3 sequence is 15 residues long. CDR1 is MNHNY and CDR2 is SVGAGI in the germline V gene (reference sequence).

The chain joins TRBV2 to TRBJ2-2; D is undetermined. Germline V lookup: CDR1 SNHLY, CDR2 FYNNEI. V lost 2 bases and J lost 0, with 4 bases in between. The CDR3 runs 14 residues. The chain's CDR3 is CASSEQANTGELFF. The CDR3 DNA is TGTGCCAGCAGTGAACAGGCGAACACCGGGGAGCTGTTTTTT.

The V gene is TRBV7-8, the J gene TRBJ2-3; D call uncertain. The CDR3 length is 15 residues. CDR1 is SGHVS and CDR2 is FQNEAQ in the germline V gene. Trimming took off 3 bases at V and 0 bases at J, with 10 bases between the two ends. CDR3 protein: CASSFLTGSTDTQYF. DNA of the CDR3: TGTGCCAGCAGCTTCCTGACTGGGAGCACAGATACGCAGTATTTT.

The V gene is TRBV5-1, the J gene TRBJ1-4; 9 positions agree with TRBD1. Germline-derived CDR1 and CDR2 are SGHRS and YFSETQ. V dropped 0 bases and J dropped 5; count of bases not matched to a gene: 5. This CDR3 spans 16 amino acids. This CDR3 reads CASSLGPGTGNEKLFF. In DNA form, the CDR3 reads TGCGCCAGCAGCTTGGGGCCCGGGACAGGGAATGAAAAACTGTTTTTT.

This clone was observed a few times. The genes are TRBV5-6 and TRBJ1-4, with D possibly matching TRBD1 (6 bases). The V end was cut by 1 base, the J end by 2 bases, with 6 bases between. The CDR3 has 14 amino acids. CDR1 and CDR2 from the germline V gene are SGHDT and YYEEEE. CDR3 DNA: TGTGCCAGCAGCTTGCAGGGGACTAATGAAAAACTGTTTTTT. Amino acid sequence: CASSLQGTNEKLFF.

The CDR3 protein is CATSRDGAGKYRETQYF. The CDR3 nucleotides are TGTGCCACCAGCAGAGATGGGGCAGGCAAGTACCGAGAGACCCAGTACTTC. This rearrangement joins TRBV15 to TRBJ2-5; TRBD1 might be the D (5 bases). Germline CDR1 and CDR2: LNHNV and YYDKDF (reference sequence). The CDR3 runs to 17 residues. V lost 0 bases, J lost 4 bases, and 18 bases lay in between.

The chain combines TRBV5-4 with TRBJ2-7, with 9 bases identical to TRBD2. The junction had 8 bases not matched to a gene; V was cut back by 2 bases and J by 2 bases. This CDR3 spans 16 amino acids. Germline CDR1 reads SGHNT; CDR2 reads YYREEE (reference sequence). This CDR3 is CASSFSLAGGTYEQYF. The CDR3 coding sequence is TGTGCCAGCAGCTTTTCCTTGGCGGGGGGGACCTACGAGCAGTACTTC. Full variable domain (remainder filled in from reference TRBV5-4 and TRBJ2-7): ETGVTQSPTHLIKTRGQQVTLRCSSQSGHNTVSWYQQALGQGPQFIFQYYREEENGRGNFPPRFSGLQFPNYSSELNVNALELDDSALYLCASSFSLAGGTYEQYFGPGTRLTVT.

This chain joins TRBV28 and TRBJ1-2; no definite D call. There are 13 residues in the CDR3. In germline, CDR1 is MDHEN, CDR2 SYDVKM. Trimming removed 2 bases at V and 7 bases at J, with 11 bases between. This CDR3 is CASSLEGLSGYTF. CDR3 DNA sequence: TGTGCCAGCAGTTTAGAGGGTTTGAGTGGCTACACCTTC.

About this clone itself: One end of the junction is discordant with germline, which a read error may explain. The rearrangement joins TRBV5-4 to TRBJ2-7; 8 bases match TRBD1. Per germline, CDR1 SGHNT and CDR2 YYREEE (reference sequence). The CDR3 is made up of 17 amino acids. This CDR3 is CASSKAGQGIVSNEQYF. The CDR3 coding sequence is TGTGCCAGCAGCAAGGCCGGACAGGGTATCGTCTCCAACGAGCAGTACTTC.

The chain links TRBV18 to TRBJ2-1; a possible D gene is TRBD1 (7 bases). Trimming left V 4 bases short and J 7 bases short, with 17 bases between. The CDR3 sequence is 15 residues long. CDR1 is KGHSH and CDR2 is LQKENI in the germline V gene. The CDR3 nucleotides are TGTGCCAGCTCACTTGGGACAGCCCGGGAGAATGAGCAGTTCTTC. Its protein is CASSLGTARENEQFF.

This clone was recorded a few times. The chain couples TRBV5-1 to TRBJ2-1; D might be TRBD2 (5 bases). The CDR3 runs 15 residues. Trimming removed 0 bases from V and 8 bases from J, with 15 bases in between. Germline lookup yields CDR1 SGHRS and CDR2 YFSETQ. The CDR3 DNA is TGCGCCAGCAGCTTGGCCGGACTGGGTAGGGATGAGCAGTTCTTC. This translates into CASSLAGLGRDEQFF.

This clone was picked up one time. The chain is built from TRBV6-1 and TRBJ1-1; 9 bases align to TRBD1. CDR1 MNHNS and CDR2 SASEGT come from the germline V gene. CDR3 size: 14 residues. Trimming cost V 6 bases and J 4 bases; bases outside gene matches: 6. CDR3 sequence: CASSDRGRLTEAFF. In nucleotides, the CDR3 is TGTGCCAGCAGCGACAGGGGGAGGCTCACTGAAGCTTTCTTT.

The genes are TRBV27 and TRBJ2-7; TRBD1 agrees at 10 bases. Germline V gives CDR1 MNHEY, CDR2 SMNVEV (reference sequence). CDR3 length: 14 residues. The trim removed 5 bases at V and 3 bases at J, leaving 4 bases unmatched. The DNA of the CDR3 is TGTGCCAGCAGTGCGGACAGGGGGGTCTACGAGCAGTACTTC. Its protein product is CASSADRGVYEQYF.

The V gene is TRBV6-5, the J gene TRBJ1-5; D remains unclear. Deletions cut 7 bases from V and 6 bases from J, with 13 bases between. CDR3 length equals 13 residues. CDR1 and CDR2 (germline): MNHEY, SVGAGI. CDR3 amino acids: CASTPGLGQPQHF. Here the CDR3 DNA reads TGTGCCAGCACCCCGGGATTGGGTCAGCCCCAGCATTTT.

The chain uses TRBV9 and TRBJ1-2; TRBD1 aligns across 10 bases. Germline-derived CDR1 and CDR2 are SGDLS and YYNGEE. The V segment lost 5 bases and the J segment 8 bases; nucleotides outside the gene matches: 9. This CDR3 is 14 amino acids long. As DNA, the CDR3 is TGTGCCAGCAGTGCTGTTGACAGGGGGCTAGGCTACACCTTC. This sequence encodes CASSAVDRGLGYTF.

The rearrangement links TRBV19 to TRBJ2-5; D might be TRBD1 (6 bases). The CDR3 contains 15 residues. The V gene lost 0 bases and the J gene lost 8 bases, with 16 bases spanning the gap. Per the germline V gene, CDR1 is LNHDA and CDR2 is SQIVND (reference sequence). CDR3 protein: CASSIDTGPDGTQYF. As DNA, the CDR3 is TGTGCCAGTAGTATAGATACAGGGCCTGACGGTACCCAGTACTTC.

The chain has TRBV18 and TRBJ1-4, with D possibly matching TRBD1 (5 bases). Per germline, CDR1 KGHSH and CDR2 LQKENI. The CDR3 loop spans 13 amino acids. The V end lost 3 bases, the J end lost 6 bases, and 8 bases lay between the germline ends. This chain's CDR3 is CASSPQTDEKLFF. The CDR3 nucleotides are TGTGCCAGCTCACCGCAGACAGATGAAAAACTGTTTTTT.